This T cell receptor (beta chain) was documented in a study of T cells in Graves' hyperthyroidism and ophthalmopathy. At least ten counts were recorded for this clonotype. This CDR3 is 15 amino acids long. The V and J ends lost 8 bases and 3 bases respectively, with 19 bases between them. CDR1 WNHNN and CDR2 SYGVQD come from the germline V gene (reference sequence). Template material for amplifying TCR beta CDR3 regions consisted of RNA transcripts. The primer set for the first-round RT-PCR of the TCR CDR3 was HTBI. One entry per CDR3 protein, called by TCRdb with MiXCR from the multiplex PCR reads. The repertoire holds 700,000 to 950,000 distinct CDR3 sequences, roughly a third seen once, with roughly 30% in the top ten.

The TCR was taken from a woman aged 40 to 55 with Graves' hyperthyroidism. The sequenced sample consisted of blood. The chain combines TRBV10-1 with TRBJ2-5; the D gene is possibly TRBD2 (6 bases). The CDR3 nucleotides read TGCGCCAGCGCCGGGAGTGGGGAGGCTGAAGAGACCCAGTACTTC. It codes for CASAGSGEAEETQYF.